This entry lists 25 T cell receptor beta chains sequenced from one sample in a study of blood T cell repertoires in COVID-19. Method: immunoSEQ multiplex PCR; TCRdb's copy keeps in-frame clones and lacks some. The table has about 200,000 clones, 85% to 90% seen once. Sequencing was carried out using peripheral blood. The receptors here all came from a man in his late teens or twenties with active or convalescent COVID-19.

Only one count was recorded for this clone. The sample has other DNA sequences that encode this CDR3 too. J is TRBJ2-1 and V is TRBV7-9; TRBD1 aligns across 9 bases. The CDR3 extends over 14 amino acids. V dropped 1 base and J dropped 6; count of bases not matched to a gene: 1. The V gene's germline CDR1 is SEHNR and CDR2 FQNEAQ (reference sequence). CDR3 bases: TGTGCCAGCAGCTTAGGACAGGGGGGCAATGAGCAGTTCTTC. It specifies CASSLGQGGNEQFF.

In its sample, this clone was seen a few times. V gene TRBV6-5 combines with J gene TRBJ1-1; the D gene is possibly TRBD1 (6 bases). This CDR3 spans 13 amino acids. V lost 6 bases, J lost 3 bases, and 11 bases lay in between. Germline V CDR1 and CDR2: MNHEY, SVGAGI. The CDR3 sequence is CASSPEGDTEAFF. In DNA, the CDR3 is TGTGCCAGCAGCCCAGAGGGGGACACTGAAGCTTTCTTT.

The rearrangement links TRBV11-2 to TRBJ2-5; 8 bases are shared with TRBD1. CDR3 length: 14 amino acids. V was pared by 4 bases and J by 4 bases, with 5 bases of the junction left unmatched. Germline V CDR1 and CDR2: SGHAT, FQNNGV. CDR3 in DNA: TGTGCCAGCAGCTGGGGACAGGAGAGAGAGACCCAGTACTTC. It codes for CASSWGQERETQYF.

The J gene is TRBJ2-1, the V gene TRBV6-1; 9 bases map to TRBD2. The J segment lost 2 bases and the V segment lost 3 bases, leaving 5 bases of the junction unmatched. The CDR3 length is 16 residues. Germline CDR1 reads MNHNS; CDR2 reads SASEGT. In DNA form, the CDR3 reads TGTGCCAGCAGTGACCAAGCGGGAGGACCCTACAATGAGCAGTTCTTC. Translated: CASSDQAGGPYNEQFF.

The V and J genes are TRBV5-4 and TRBJ2-1, with 7 bases lining up with TRBD2. Trimming at V came to 0 bases and at J to 4 bases, leaving 4 bases not matched to a gene. Germline assignment: CDR1 SGHNT and CDR2 YYREEE (reference sequence). This CDR3 is built from 15 residues. The CDR3 reads CASSLGLAEYNEQFF. CDR3 in DNA: TGTGCCAGCAGCTTGGGTCTAGCGGAGTACAATGAGCAGTTCTTC.

The chain recombines TRBV5-4 with TRBJ1-2, with TRBD1 matching over 8 bases. With V trimmed by 3 bases and J by 4 bases, 8 bases remained unmatched. CDR3 length: 15 residues. CDR1 SGHNT and CDR2 YYREEE come from the germline V gene (reference sequence). The CDR3 sequence: CASSSRTGNFYGYTF. For the CDR3, the DNA is TGTGCCAGCAGCTCGAGGACAGGGAATTTCTATGGCTACACCTTC.

The chain employs TRBV6-1 and TRBJ2-2; 8 nucleotides agree with TRBD1. V lost 4 bases to trimming and J lost 0 bases; unmatched junction nucleotides: 16. The CDR3 is 20 residues long. Germline loops: CDR1 MNHNS, CDR2 SASEGT. CDR3 loop: CASSASGVSGQGANTGELFF. DNA for the CDR3: TGTGCCAGCAGTGCATCGGGGGTTTCAGGACAGGGTGCGAACACCGGGGAGCTGTTTTTT.

The chain combines TRBV6-4 with TRBJ2-1; D is perhaps TRBD2 (6 bases). Trimming shortened V by 3 bases and J by 0 bases, and 9 bases separated the two germline ends. This CDR3 spans 15 amino acids. The germline CDR1 and CDR2 sequences are MRHNA and SNTAGT. The CDR3 region has the DNA TGTGCCAGCAGTGATTTTAGCGGCTCCTACAATGAGCAGTTCTTC. Its translation is CASSDFSGSYNEQFF.

CDR3 in amino acids: CASSPTSNNEQFF. DNA of the CDR3: TGTGCCAGCTCACCAACCTCTAACAATGAGCAGTTCTTC. V and J are TRBV18 and TRBJ2-1; no clear D gene. This CDR3 contains 13 residues. V lost 2 bases and J 5 bases, leaving 7 bases between the germline ends. CDR1 and CDR2 from the germline V gene are KGHSH and LQKENI.

V gene TRBV9 combines with J gene TRBJ1-4; TRBD1 might be the D (6 bases). The CDR3 spans 17 residues. Germline lookup yields CDR1 SGDLS and CDR2 YYNGEE. V was pared by 2 bases and J by 3 bases, with 17 bases between. CDR3 loop: CASSVGGAPTSNEKLFF. In DNA, the CDR3 is TGTGCCAGCAGCGTGGGGGGGGCGCCGACCTCTAATGAAAAACTGTTTTTT.

The chain combines TRBV27 with TRBJ1-1; 7 nucleotides match TRBD1. Trimming took 7 bases from V and 5 from J; bases not matched to a gene: 10. Germline CDR1 is MNHEY and CDR2 is SMNVEV (reference sequence). The CDR3 consists of 14 residues. CDR3: CASKRGGGGTEAFF. The CDR3 coding sequence is TGTGCCAGCAAAAGAGGGGGCGGTGGGACTGAAGCTTTCTTT.

CDR3 sequence reads: CASSLDRMNTEAFF. DNA for the CDR3: TGTGCCAGCAGCTTGGACAGAATGAACACTGAAGCTTTCTTT. V and J are TRBV5-6 and TRBJ1-1; D ambiguous. Per the germline V gene, CDR1 is SGHDT and CDR2 is YYEEEE. V was cut by 0 bases and J by 0 bases, with 6 bases left in between. The CDR3 runs 14 residues.

This clone was counted a few times. J is TRBJ1-3 and V is TRBV9; D remains unclear. V was clipped by 0 bases and J by 4 bases, with 14 bases between them. The CDR3 is 16 amino acids. Germline V gene sequence: CDR1 SGDLS, CDR2 YYNGEE. For the CDR3, the DNA is TGTGCCAGCAGCGTAGCAGAACCCCGAACGGGAAACACCATATATTTT. Its translation: CASSVAEPRTGNTIYF.

The chain uses TRBV25-1 and TRBJ2-3; 9 positions agree with TRBD2. CDR1 is MGHDK, CDR2 SYGVNS, per germline. The CDR3 runs 18 residues. V shed 4 bases, J shed 2 bases, and the junction held 13 bases outside the gene matches. CDR3 DNA: TGTGCCAGCAGTGTTAACGTTCTAGCGGGACATCACACAGATACGCAGTATTTT. Translated, it gives CASSVNVLAGHHTDTQYF.

This rearrangement joins TRBV19 to TRBJ1-1; TRBD1 might be the D (5 bases). Trimming cost V 6 bases and J 4 bases, with 24 bases left between them. The CDR3 loop spans 17 amino acids. CDR1 LNHDA and CDR2 SQIVND come from the germline V gene (reference sequence). The CDR3 nucleotides are TGTGCCAGTAGGATCGGCAGGCGAAGGTCCGGGGGCACTGAAGCTTTCTTT. Amino acids: CASRIGRRRSGGTEAFF.

This clone has just a few counts. The V gene is TRBV6-5, the J gene TRBJ1-6; 9 bases are a match to TRBD1. Germline loops: CDR1 MNHEY, CDR2 SVGAGI. V lost 9 bases to trimming and J lost 14 bases; unmatched junction nucleotides: 11. The CDR3 runs to 13 residues. Here the CDR3 DNA reads TGTGCCAGTACGGACAGGGGTCCGTCGGCCCTCCACTTT. It specifies CASTDRGPSALHF.

The chain recombines TRBV19 with TRBJ2-2; the match to TRBD2 covers 9 bases. This CDR3 contains 14 residues. After removal of 11 bases from V and 0 bases from J, the junction contained 4 bases not matched to a gene. Per germline, CDR1 LNHDA and CDR2 SQIVND (reference sequence). The CDR3 DNA sequence: TGTGCCGGAAGACTAGCGGCGAACACCGGGGAGCTGTTTTTT. Protein sequence: CAGRLAANTGELFF.

The chain has TRBV5-1 and TRBJ1-2; D is possibly TRBD1 (5 bases). Trimming left V 4 bases short and J 3 bases short, with 13 bases between. This CDR3 is built from 14 residues. Germline V gene sequence: CDR1 SGHRS, CDR2 YFSETQ. The CDR3 DNA reads as TGCGCCAGCAGCCCGGGGGACCGAGACTATGGCTACACCTTC. Protein: CASSPGDRDYGYTF. Using reference TRBV5-1 and TRBJ1-2 for the parts outside the CDR3, the full variable domain is KAGVTQTPRYLIKTRGQQVTLSCSPISGHRSVSWYQQTPGQGLQFLFEYFSETQRNKGNFPGRFSGRQFSNSRSEMNVSTLELGDSALYLCASSPGDRDYGYTFGSGTRLTVV.

J is TRBJ2-4 and V is TRBV14, with D tentatively TRBD2 (6 bases). Germline loops: CDR1 SGHDN, CDR2 FVKESK. This CDR3 comprises 16 residues. Trimming removed 1 base at V and 3 bases at J, with 13 bases between. The CDR3 sequence: CASSQVGGIGKNIQYF. Written as DNA, the CDR3 is TGTGCCAGCAGCCAAGTGGGAGGAATTGGCAAAAACATTCAGTACTTC.

The chain joins TRBV4-1 to TRBJ2-1; 9 bases agree with TRBD1. Germline V CDR1 and CDR2: MGHRA, YSYEKL. This CDR3 is 17 amino acids long. V was pared by 4 bases and J by 5 bases, with 12 bases of the junction left unmatched. The CDR3 sequence is CASSRTVTGGYNNEQFF. DNA of the CDR3: TGCGCCAGCAGCCGCACTGTGACAGGGGGGTATAACAATGAGCAGTTCTTC.

The chain links TRBV7-2 to TRBJ1-4, with a possible D match to TRBD1 (6 bases). Germline V gene lookup returns CDR1 SGHTA and CDR2 FQGNSA. The CDR3 spans 15 residues. V was cut by 5 bases and J by 10 bases, with 20 bases left in between. Written as DNA, the CDR3 is TGTGCCAGCAGCCAGAGTGGGGCGAGGGGGGGAAAACTGTTTTTT. It is translated as CASSQSGARGGKLFF.

The CDR3 sequence is CASSRPGWPWQFF. Written as DNA, the CDR3 is TGTGCCAGCAGCCGCCCCGGGTGGCCGTGGCAGTTCTTC. This chain joins TRBV11-2 and TRBJ2-1; no firm D call. The germline V gene has CDR1 SGHAT and CDR2 FQNNGV. This CDR3 spans 13 amino acids. Deletions cut 5 bases from V and 12 bases from J, with 17 bases between. Together with reference TRBV11-2 and TRBJ2-1, the CDR3 gives the full variable domain: EAGVAQSPRYKIIEKRQSVAFWCNPISGHATLYWYQQILGQGPKLLIQFQNNGVVDDSQLPKDRFSAERLKGVDSTLKIQPAKLEDSAVYLCASSRPGWPWQFFGPGTRLTVL.

The rearrangement joins TRBV7-9 to TRBJ2-2; TRBD1 agrees at 7 bases. The germline gives CDR1 SEHNR, CDR2 FQNEAQ (reference sequence). The CDR3 has 18 residues. V was clipped by 2 bases and J by 3 bases; unmatched bases: 12. The CDR3 loop reads CASSLLPRQGSYTGELFF. Here the CDR3 DNA reads TGTGCCAGCAGCTTACTCCCGAGACAGGGATCGTACACCGGGGAGCTGTTTTTT.

The chain links TRBV11-2 to TRBJ2-7; no clear D. Germline V gives CDR1 SGHAT, CDR2 FQNNGV. V lost 5 bases and J lost 0, with 8 bases in between. There are 13 residues in the CDR3. The CDR3, as DNA: TGTGCCAGCAGCCTCCCGAGCTCCTACGAGCAGTACTTC. Protein: CASSLPSSYEQYF.

V gene TRBV9 combines with J gene TRBJ2-2; 9 bases match TRBD1. V lost 0 bases to trimming and J lost 4 bases; unmatched junction nucleotides: 4. This CDR3 contains 16 residues. Looked up from germline, CDR1 is SGDLS and CDR2 is YYNGEE. The CDR3 here is CASSVAGTGITGELFF. The CDR3 DNA reads as TGTGCCAGCAGCGTAGCCGGGACAGGGATCACCGGGGAGCTGTTTTTT.